This TCR beta chain was recovered during a study of blood T cell repertoires in COVID-19. Study-wide context: COVID-19 samples collected from the United States, Italy and Spain covered acute and convalescent phases. Sources were T cells, B-cell-depleted T cells, or PBMCs; the material itself was cDNA or gDNA.

V lost 10 bases, J lost 5 bases, and 17 bases lay in between. The CDR3 is made up of 13 amino acids. The germline CDR1 and CDR2 sequences are MNHEY and SVGAGI. In the study's own analysis: How many nucleated cells were present was estimated from reference gene primer amplification. The repertoire was sequenced with immunoSEQ multiplex PCR; TCRdb's copy has only in-frame clones and lacks some. That table supplies the V and J calls and clone size; D and trimming were determined from the DNA. The sample holds about 90,000 clones, more than 70% seen once. This sequence originates from a human donor in a cohort sampled during active COVID-19. J is TRBJ2-5 and V is TRBV6-5, with a weak D call TRBD1 (6 bases). Sequencing was done on a sample of peripheral blood. The CDR3 nucleotides are TGTGCCACCTTGAGGGGGAACGGGGAGACCCAGTACTTC. Translation: CATLRGNGETQYF.